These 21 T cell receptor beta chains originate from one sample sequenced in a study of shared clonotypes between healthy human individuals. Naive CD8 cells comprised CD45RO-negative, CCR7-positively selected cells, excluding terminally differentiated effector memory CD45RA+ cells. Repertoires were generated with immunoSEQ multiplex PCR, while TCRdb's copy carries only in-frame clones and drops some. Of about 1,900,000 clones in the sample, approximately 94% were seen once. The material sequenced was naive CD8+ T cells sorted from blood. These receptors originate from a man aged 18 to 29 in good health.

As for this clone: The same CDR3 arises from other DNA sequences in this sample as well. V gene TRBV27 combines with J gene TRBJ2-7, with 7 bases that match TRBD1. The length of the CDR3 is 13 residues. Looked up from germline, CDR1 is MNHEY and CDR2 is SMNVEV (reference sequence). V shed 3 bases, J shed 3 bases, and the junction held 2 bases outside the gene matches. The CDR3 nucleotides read TGTGCCAGCAGTTTGACAGGGAGCTACGAGCAGTACTTC. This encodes CASSLTGSYEQYF.

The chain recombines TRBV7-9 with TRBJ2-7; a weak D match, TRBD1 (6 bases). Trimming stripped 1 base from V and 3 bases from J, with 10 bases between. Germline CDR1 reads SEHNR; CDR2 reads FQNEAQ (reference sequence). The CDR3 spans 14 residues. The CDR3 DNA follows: TGTGCCAGCAGCTTAGGGGGGCTAGACTACGAGCAGTACTTC. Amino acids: CASSLGGLDYEQYF.

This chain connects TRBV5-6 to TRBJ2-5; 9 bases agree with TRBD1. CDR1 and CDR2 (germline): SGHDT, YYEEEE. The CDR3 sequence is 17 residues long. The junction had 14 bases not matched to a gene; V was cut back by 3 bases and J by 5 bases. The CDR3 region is CASSSRDRVGVEETQYF. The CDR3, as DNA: TGTGCCAGCAGCTCTAGGGACAGGGTGGGGGTTGAGGAGACCCAGTACTTC.

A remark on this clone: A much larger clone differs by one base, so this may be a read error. The CDR3 DNA is TGTGCCAGCAGCCCGGACACCGGGGAGCTGTTTTTT. Residues: CASSPDTGELFF. This chain uses TRBV7-8 with TRBJ2-2; no definite D call. The V end lost 5 bases, the J end lost 3 bases, and 4 bases lay between the germline ends. The CDR3 length is 12 residues. The V gene's germline CDR1 is SGHVS and CDR2 FQNEAQ.

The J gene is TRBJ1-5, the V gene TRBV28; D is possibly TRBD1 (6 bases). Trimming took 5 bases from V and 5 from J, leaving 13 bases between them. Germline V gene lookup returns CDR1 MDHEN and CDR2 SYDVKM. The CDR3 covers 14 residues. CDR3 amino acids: CASSPQGSYQPQHF. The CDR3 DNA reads TGTGCCAGCAGTCCGCAGGGGTCTTATCAGCCCCAGCATTTT.

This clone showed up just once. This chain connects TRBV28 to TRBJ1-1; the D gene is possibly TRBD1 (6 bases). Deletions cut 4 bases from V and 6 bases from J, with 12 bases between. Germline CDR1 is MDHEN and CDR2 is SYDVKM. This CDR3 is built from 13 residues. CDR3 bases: TGTGCCAGCAGTTACAGGGCCCCTCCTGAAGCTTTCTTT. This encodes CASSYRAPPEAFF. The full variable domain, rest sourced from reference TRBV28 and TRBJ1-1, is DVKVTQSSRYLVKRTGEKVFLECVQDMDHENMFWYRQDPGLGLRLIYFSYDVKMKEKGDIPEGYSVSREKKERFSLILESASTNQTSMYLCASSYRAPPEAFFGQGTRLTVV.

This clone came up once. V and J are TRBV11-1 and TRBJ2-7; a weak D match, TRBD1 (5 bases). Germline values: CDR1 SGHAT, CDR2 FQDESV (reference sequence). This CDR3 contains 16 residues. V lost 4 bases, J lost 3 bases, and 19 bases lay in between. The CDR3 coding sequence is TGTGCCAGCAGCTCACGCACTGGGGCGCTCAACTACGAGCAGTACTTC. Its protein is CASSSRTGALNYEQYF.

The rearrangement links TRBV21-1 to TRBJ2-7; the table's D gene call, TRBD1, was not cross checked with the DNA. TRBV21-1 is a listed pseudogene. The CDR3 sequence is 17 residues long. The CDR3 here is CASSKTRLMTASYEQYF. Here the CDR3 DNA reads TGTGCCAGCAGCAAAACCCGCTTAATGACAGCCTCCTACGAGCAGTACTTC.

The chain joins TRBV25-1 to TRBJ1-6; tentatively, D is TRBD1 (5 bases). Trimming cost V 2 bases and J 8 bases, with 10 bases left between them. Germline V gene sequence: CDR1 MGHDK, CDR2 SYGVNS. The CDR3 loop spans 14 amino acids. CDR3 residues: CASSERQGYSPLHF. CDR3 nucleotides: TGTGCCAGCAGTGAACGGCAGGGCTATTCACCCCTCCACTTT.

CDR3 loop: CASSVLAGGSGETQYF. The CDR3 coding sequence is TGCGCCAGCAGTGTGCTAGCGGGAGGGTCGGGAGAGACCCAGTACTTC. The V call is TRBV10-2, the J call TRBJ2-5; 12 bases map to TRBD2. The V gene's germline CDR1 is WSHSY and CDR2 SAAADI. J gave up 4 bases and V 4 bases, and 7 bases lay outside the gene matches. The CDR3 extends over 16 amino acids.

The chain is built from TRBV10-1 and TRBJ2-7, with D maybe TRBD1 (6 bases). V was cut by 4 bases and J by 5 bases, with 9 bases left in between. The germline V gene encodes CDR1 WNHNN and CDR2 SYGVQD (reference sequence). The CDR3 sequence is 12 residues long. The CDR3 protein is CASSVAGDEQYF. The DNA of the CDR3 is TGCGCCAGCAGTGTCGCAGGGGACGAGCAGTACTTC.

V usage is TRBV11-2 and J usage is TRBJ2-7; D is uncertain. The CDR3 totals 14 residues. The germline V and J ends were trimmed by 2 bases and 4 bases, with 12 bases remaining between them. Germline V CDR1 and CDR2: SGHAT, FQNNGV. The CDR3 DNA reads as TGTGCCAGCAGCTTACGTAACTTGGAGTACGAGCAGTACTTC. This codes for CASSLRNLEYEQYF.

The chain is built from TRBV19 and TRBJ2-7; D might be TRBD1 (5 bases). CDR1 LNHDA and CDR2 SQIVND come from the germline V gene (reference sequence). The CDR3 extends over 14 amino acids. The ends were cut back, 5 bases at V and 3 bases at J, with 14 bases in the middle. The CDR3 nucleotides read TGTGCCAGTAGTGTGGACACGGAGTACTACGAGCAGTACTTC. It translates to CASSVDTEYYEQYF.

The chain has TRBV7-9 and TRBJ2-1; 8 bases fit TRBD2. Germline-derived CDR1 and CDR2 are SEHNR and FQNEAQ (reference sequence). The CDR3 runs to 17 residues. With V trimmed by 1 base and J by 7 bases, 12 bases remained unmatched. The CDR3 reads CASSLERVGGRLNEQFF. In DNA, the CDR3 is TGTGCCAGCAGCTTAGAACGGGTGGGCGGGAGGTTGAATGAGCAGTTCTTC.

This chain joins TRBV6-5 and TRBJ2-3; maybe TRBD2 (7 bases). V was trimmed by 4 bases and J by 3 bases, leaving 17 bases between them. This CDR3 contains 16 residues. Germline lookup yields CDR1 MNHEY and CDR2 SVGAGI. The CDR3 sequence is CASSSLLGGLTDTQYF. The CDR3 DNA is TGTGCCAGCAGTTCCTTATTGGGGGGGCTAACAGATACGCAGTATTTT.

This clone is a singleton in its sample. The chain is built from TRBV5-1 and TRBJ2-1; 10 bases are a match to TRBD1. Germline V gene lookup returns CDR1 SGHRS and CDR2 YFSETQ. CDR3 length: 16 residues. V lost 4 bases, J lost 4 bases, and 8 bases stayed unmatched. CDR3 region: CASSRDGTGVYNEQFF. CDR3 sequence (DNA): TGCGCCAGCAGCCGTGACGGGACAGGGGTATACAATGAGCAGTTCTTC. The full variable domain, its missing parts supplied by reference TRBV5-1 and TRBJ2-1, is KAGVTQTPRYLIKTRGQQVTLSCSPISGHRSVSWYQQTPGQGLQFLFEYFSETQRNKGNFPGRFSGRQFSNSRSEMNVSTLELGDSALYLCASSRDGTGVYNEQFFGPGTRLTVL.

The DNA of the CDR3 is TGCGCCAGCAGCCAACAGGGGACGGGTTTGAACACTGAAGCTTTCTTT. Its translation is CASSQQGTGLNTEAFF. V gene TRBV4-3 combines with J gene TRBJ1-1; TRBD1 is a possible D gene (6 bases). Germline V gives CDR1 LGHNA, CDR2 YSLEER. The CDR3 consists of 16 residues. The V end lost 2 bases, the J end lost 0 bases, and 13 bases lay between the germline ends.

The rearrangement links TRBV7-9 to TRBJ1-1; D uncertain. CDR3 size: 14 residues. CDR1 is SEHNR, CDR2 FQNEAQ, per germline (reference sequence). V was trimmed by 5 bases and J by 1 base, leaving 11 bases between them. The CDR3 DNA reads TGTGCCAGCAGCCAGACGGGAAGGAACACTGAAGCTTTCTTT. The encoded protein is CASSQTGRNTEAFF.

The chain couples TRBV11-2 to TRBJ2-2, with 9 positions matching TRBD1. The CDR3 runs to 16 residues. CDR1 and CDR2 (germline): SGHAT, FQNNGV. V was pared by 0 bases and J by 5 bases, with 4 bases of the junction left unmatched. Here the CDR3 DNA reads TGTGCCAGCAGCTTAGATCTTGGACAGGGGACCGGGGAGCTGTTTTTT. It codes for CASSLDLGQGTGELFF.

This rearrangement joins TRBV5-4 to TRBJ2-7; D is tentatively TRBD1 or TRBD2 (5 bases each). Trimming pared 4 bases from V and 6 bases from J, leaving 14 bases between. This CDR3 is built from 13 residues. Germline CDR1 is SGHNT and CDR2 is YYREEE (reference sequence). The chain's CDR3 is CASSEGPRGEQYF. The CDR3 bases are TGTGCCAGCAGCGAGGGACCTAGGGGCGAGCAGTACTTC.

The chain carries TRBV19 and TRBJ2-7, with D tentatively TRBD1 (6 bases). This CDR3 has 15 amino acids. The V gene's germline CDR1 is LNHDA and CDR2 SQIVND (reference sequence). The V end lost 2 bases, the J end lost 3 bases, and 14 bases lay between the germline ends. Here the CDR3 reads CASSIIQGSLYEQYF. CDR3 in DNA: TGTGCCAGTAGTATAATACAGGGATCCCTCTACGAGCAGTACTTC. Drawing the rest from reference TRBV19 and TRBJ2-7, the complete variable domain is DGGITQSPKYLFRKEGQNVTLSCEQNLNHDAMYWYRQDPGQGLRLIYYSQIVNDFQKGDIAEGYSVSREKKESFPLTVTSAQKNPTAFYLCASSIIQGSLYEQYFGPGTRLTVT.